Below, 27 T cell receptor beta chains from the same sample are listed, as sequenced in a study of cytomegalovirus exposure and HLA in healthy donors. Primers included in the PCR were 60 Vbeta and 13 Jbeta primers. Here immunoSEQ multiplex PCR was the method, and the copy in TCRdb shows in-frame clones only, minus some. The data contain around 190,000 clones, more than 75% of them seen just once; the ten biggest clones take up over 12%. The sample was PBMCs. These receptors came from a woman in her twenties or thirties in good health and CMV-seropositive.

The chain joins TRBV9 to TRBJ2-2; possibly TRBD2 for D (5 bases). Germline V gives CDR1 SGDLS, CDR2 YYNGEE. V shed 1 base and J shed 6 bases, with 7 bases lying between them. This CDR3 spans 13 amino acids. The DNA for the CDR3 is TGTGCCAGCAGCGTAAGGGAGCCCGGGGAGCTGTTTTTT. Translated: CASSVREPGELFF.

V gene TRBV4-1 combines with J gene TRBJ1-4, with TRBD1 identical over 7 bases. This CDR3 spans 15 amino acids. From germline, CDR1 is MGHRA and CDR2 YSYEKL. The junction had 11 bases not matched to a gene; V was cut back by 5 bases and J by 8 bases. For the CDR3, the DNA is TGCGCCAGCAGCGGCAGGGGGGCGGTTGAGGAAAAACTGTTTTTT. Translated: CASSGRGAVEEKLFF.

V gene TRBV30 combines with J gene TRBJ2-5; TRBD2 agrees at 7 bases. In germline, CDR1 is GTSNPN, CDR2 SVGIG (reference sequence). CDR3 length equals 12 residues. V lost 1 base and J lost 4; bases outside the gene matches: 0. This CDR3 is CAWSGGGETQYF. CDR3 DNA sequence: TGTGCCTGGAGTGGGGGGGGAGAGACCCAGTACTTC.

V and J are TRBV25-1 and TRBJ2-7; 13 bases fit TRBD2. The CDR3 covers 13 residues. Looked up from germline, CDR1 is MGHDK and CDR2 is SYGVNS. DNA for the CDR3: TGTGCCAGCAGAGGACTAGCGGGGGCGCTATTGGAAGTC. Translating gives CASRGLAGALLEV.

The CDR3 region is CASRRLSGGGDTQYF. The CDR3 nucleotides are TGTGCCAGCAGGAGGCTAAGCGGGGGGGGAGATACGCAGTATTTT. The chain has TRBV2 and TRBJ2-3; 10 bases align to TRBD2. The germline CDR1 and CDR2 sequences are SNHLY and FYNNEI. The CDR3 covers 15 residues. Trimming cost V 6 bases and J 5 bases; bases outside gene matches: 8.

This rearrangement joins TRBV6-6 to TRBJ2-1; possibly TRBD2 for D (6 bases). Germline V lookup: CDR1 MNHNY, CDR2 SVGAGI (reference sequence). The CDR3 runs 12 residues. The V end was cut by 9 bases, the J end by 6 bases, with 12 bases between. CDR3 protein: CASSISGNEQFF. The DNA for the CDR3 is TGTGCCAGTTCAATTAGCGGCAATGAGCAGTTCTTC.

This clone showed up just a few times. V usage is TRBV15 and J usage is TRBJ2-2, with 10 bases matching TRBD1. The CDR3 consists of 19 residues. Losses at the gene ends were 0 bases for V and 4 bases for J; bases not matched to a gene: 11. The germline V gene has CDR1 LNHNV and CDR2 YYDKDF (reference sequence). CDR3 loop: CATSRERPGTGAGTGELFF. The CDR3 bases are TGTGCCACCAGCAGAGAAAGACCCGGGACAGGGGCAGGCACCGGGGAGCTGTTTTTT.

The rearrangement joins TRBV27 to TRBJ2-7; a possible D gene is TRBD2 (5 bases). Deletions cut 5 bases from V and 3 bases from J, with 14 bases between. The CDR3 is made up of 14 amino acids. Germline V gives CDR1 MNHEY, CDR2 SMNVEV (reference sequence). In DNA, the CDR3 is TGTGCCAGCAGTCTCAACGGGGAAATCTACGAGCAGTACTTC. Its protein product is CASSLNGEIYEQYF.

J is TRBJ2-5 and V is TRBV7-2; the match to TRBD2 covers 9 bases. CDR1 and CDR2 (germline): SGHTA, FQGNSA. The junction had 13 bases not matched to a gene; V was cut back by 1 base and J by 4 bases. The CDR3 covers 18 residues. The CDR3 coding sequence is TGTGCCAGCAGCTTAGGGTCTAGCGGGGCCTACACAGCAGAGACCCAGTACTTC. Encoded protein: CASSLGSSGAYTAETQYF.

On this clone itself: Distinct nucleotide sequences in the sample also encode this CDR3. The rearrangement uses TRBV5-1 and TRBJ1-1, with 9 bases aligning to TRBD1. CDR1 and CDR2 (germline): SGHRS, YFSETQ. Trimming took 3 bases from V and 5 from J; bases not matched to a gene: 5. This CDR3 is built from 14 residues. CDR3 coding DNA: TGCGCCAGCAGCTCCGGGACAGGGAATACTGAAGCTTTCTTT. This encodes CASSSGTGNTEAFF.

The chain employs TRBV11-2 and TRBJ1-1, with 10 bases matching TRBD1. V lost 5 bases to trimming and J lost 7 bases; unmatched junction nucleotides: 10. CDR1 is SGHAT and CDR2 is FQNNGV in the germline V gene. The CDR3 runs 15 residues. The CDR3 DNA follows: TGTGCCAGCAGCGCGAGGACAGGGGGAATCGGTGAAGCTTTCTTT. It translates to CASSARTGGIGEAFF.

This clone was counted a few times. The chain employs TRBV15 and TRBJ2-5; weak D call: TRBD1 (6 bases). The germline gives CDR1 LNHNV, CDR2 YYDKDF (reference sequence). CDR3 size: 12 residues. V was shortened by 6 bases and J by 1 base, with 6 bases between the two germline ends. The CDR3 nucleotides read TGTGCCACCAGAGGGGGCCAAGAGACCCAGTACTTC. Protein sequence: CATRGGQETQYF.

As for this clone: The junction differs from germline at one of its ends, possibly a read error. V is TRBV7-7 and J is TRBJ2-1; 9 nucleotides match TRBD2. The V gene's germline CDR1 is SSHAT and CDR2 FNYEAQ (reference sequence). The CDR3 length is 15 residues. The CDR3 is CASSPQLAGNNEQFF. In DNA, the CDR3 is TGTGCTAGCAGCCCGCAACTAGCGGGTAACAATGAGCAGTTCTTC.

This clone was detected only a few times. The CDR3 DNA reads as TGTGCCAGCTCACCACGGACTAGCGGCTCCTACGAGCAGTACTTC. This gives the protein CASSPRTSGSYEQYF. The chain joins TRBV18 to TRBJ2-7, with 10 bases lining up with TRBD2. This CDR3 comprises 15 residues. CDR1 KGHSH and CDR2 LQKENI come from the germline V gene. The V segment lost 1 base and the J segment 0 bases; nucleotides outside the gene matches: 0.

The rearrangement links TRBV5-6 to TRBJ2-2, with D unresolved. CDR3 length equals 17 residues. The ends were cut back, 0 bases at V and 9 bases at J, with 21 bases in the middle. Germline V gives CDR1 SGHDT, CDR2 YYEEEE. CDR3 loop: CASSLVDRVRSSRELFF. CDR3 DNA sequence: TGTGCCAGCAGCTTGGTCGATCGGGTGAGAAGTTCGAGGGAGCTGTTTTTT. The variable domain in full, completed from reference TRBV5-6 and TRBJ2-2, reads DAGVTQSPTHLIKTRGQQVTLRCSPKSGHDTVSWYQQALGQGPQFIFQYYEEEERQRGNFPDRFSGHQFPNYSSELNVNALLLGDSALYLCASSLVDRVRSSRELFFGEGSRLTVL.

V and J are TRBV6-5 and TRBJ1-5; D remains unclear. The length of the CDR3 is 13 residues. From germline, CDR1 is MNHEY and CDR2 SVGAGI. V lost 5 bases and J 5 bases, leaving 10 bases between the germline ends. CDR3 in DNA: TGTGCCAGCAGTCGACGGGGTGATCAGCCCCAGCATTTT. Its translation is CASSRRGDQPQHF.

The chain combines TRBV19 with TRBJ2-2; TRBD2 matches at 8 bases. Germline CDR1 is LNHDA and CDR2 is SQIVND (reference sequence). V lost 7 bases, J lost 6 bases, and 4 bases stayed unmatched. The CDR3 has 13 residues. The CDR3 spells CASTTGGAGELFF. The CDR3 DNA sequence: TGTGCCAGTACCACGGGGGGGGCCGGGGAGCTGTTTTTT.

The CDR3: CATCPDRGNQPQHF. The CDR3 coding sequence is TGTGCCACGTGCCCGGACAGGGGGAATCAGCCCCAGCATTTT. This chain connects TRBV28 to TRBJ1-5; 10 bases map to TRBD1. The CDR3 is 14 residues long. V was pared by 10 bases and J by 4 bases, with 7 bases of the junction left unmatched. In germline, CDR1 is MDHEN, CDR2 SYDVKM.

The chain has TRBV11-3 and TRBJ2-2; 10 bases match TRBD1. The J segment lost 4 bases and the V segment lost 3 bases, leaving 14 bases of the junction unmatched. CDR3 length: 19 amino acids. Germline V lookup: CDR1 SGHNT, CDR2 YENEEA. DNA of the CDR3: TGTGCCAGCAGCTTCCCCGGGACAGGGGAAATTAGATGCACCGGGGAGCTGTTTTTT. Translation: CASSFPGTGEIRCTGELFF. The variable domain in full, completed from reference TRBV11-3 and TRBJ2-2, reads EAGVVQSPRYKIIEKKQPVAFWCNPISGHNTLYWYLQNLGQGPELLIRYENEEAVDDSQLPKDRFSAERLKGVDSTLKIQPAELGDSAVYLCASSFPGTGEIRCTGELFFGEGSRLTVL.

As concerns this clone: The sample holds other DNA sequences that translate to the same CDR3. This sequence joins TRBV4-1 and TRBJ1-2; no clear D gene. Germline V gene sequence: CDR1 MGHRA, CDR2 YSYEKL. V gave up 0 bases and J gave up 0 bases, with 8 bases separating them. CDR3 length: 15 residues. CDR3: CASSQDSNSNYGYTF. The CDR3, as DNA: TGCGCCAGCAGCCAAGACTCCAACTCTAACTATGGCTACACCTTC.

The V gene is TRBV10-3, the J gene TRBJ1-2, with no clear D. CDR1 ENHRY and CDR2 SYGVKD come from the germline V gene. V was shortened by 3 bases and J by 4 bases, with 15 bases between the two germline ends. The CDR3 extends over 15 amino acids. The chain's CDR3 is CAISESSNIRYGYTF. The CDR3 coding sequence is TGTGCCATCAGTGAATCGTCAAACATCCGCTATGGCTACACCTTC.

This clone was seen once. The chain uses TRBV12-2 and TRBJ1-2; TRBD1, the table's D call, was not compared with the DNA. TRBV12-2 is a recognized pseudogene. This CDR3 spans 17 amino acids. The CDR3 reads CASRLAQDRGLNYGYTF. The CDR3 nucleotides are TGTGCAAGTCGCTTAGCCCAGGACAGGGGTTTAAACTATGGCTACACCTTC.

The chain recombines TRBV6-5 with TRBJ2-2, with D tentatively TRBD2 (6 bases). The CDR3 has 14 residues. Germline V gene lookup returns CDR1 MNHEY and CDR2 SVGAGI. The V gene lost 8 bases and the J gene lost 1 base, with 11 bases spanning the gap. CDR3 sequence: CASQRAGNTGELFF. CDR3 in DNA: TGTGCCAGCCAACGAGCGGGGAACACCGGGGAGCTGTTTTTT.

The table lists this clone with many counts. The genes are TRBV5-6 and TRBJ1-2, with TRBD1 matching over 7 bases. Germline CDR1 and CDR2: SGHDT and YYEEEE. The CDR3 runs to 16 residues. V was pared by 1 base and J by 2 bases, with 8 bases of the junction left unmatched. The CDR3, as DNA: TGTGCCAGCAGCTTGTCCGCCCCGACAGGGAACTATGGCTACACCTTC. Encoded protein: CASSLSAPTGNYGYTF.

The genes are TRBV6-6 and TRBJ2-7; TRBD2 aligns across 7 bases. Germline V gene sequence: CDR1 MNHNY, CDR2 SVGAGI (reference sequence). This CDR3 is 14 amino acids long. Trimming removed 9 bases from V and 0 bases from J; junction bases left unmatched: 8. The chain's CDR3 is CARMPSGSSYEQYF. The CDR3 bases are TGTGCCAGAATGCCTAGCGGTAGCTCCTACGAGCAGTACTTC.

The chain has TRBV5-4 and TRBJ1-2, with 7 bases lining up with TRBD1. With 0 bases clipped from V and 2 bases from J, the junction kept 4 bases outside the gene matches. The CDR3 loop spans 15 amino acids. Germline values: CDR1 SGHNT, CDR2 YYREEE (reference sequence). CDR3 bases: TGTGCCAGCAGCTTGGCTAAGACAGGGAACTATGGCTACACCTTC. Translated: CASSLAKTGNYGYTF.

This clone turned up a few times. The rearrangement joins TRBV6-5 to TRBJ2-5; 7 nucleotides align to TRBD2. J lost 2 bases, V lost 5 bases, and 8 bases had no gene match. This CDR3 is 15 amino acids long. Germline V gene sequence: CDR1 MNHEY, CDR2 SVGAGI. CDR3 DNA sequence: TGTGCCAGCAGTGGGGGGGAGGTTACTCAAGAGACCCAGTACTTC. It specifies CASSGGEVTQETQYF.